This T cell receptor beta chain was captured by sequencing in a study of OX40 agonist ivuxolimab in advanced cancers. Study in general: Intravenous ivuxolimab was administered to patients every 2 weeks at 0.01 to 10 mg/kg. Study-level findings and limits: Antigen specificity remained undetermined for the expanded peripheral T cells. Partial responders at 0.1-3.0 mg/kg had among the lowest clonal expansion.

TCRdb's table, derived via immunoSEQ multiplex PCR, lists solely in-frame clones and lacks some. The sample includes fewer than 90,000 clones, less than 90% of them seen just once. For this clone: The antigen remains unidentified.

This CDR3 spans 16 amino acids. Per the germline V gene, CDR1 is MNHNY and CDR2 is SVGAGI (reference sequence). V was trimmed by 2 bases and J by 14 bases, leaving 22 bases between them. Sequenced here: CD4+ or CD8+ T cells sorted from blood, sampled in a trial of the OX40 agonist ivuxolimab. The rearrangement uses TRBV6-6 and TRBJ1-6; D uncertain. The receptor comes from an adult with an advanced solid tumor such as melanoma, head and neck, liver or kidney cancer. This CDR3 reads CASSYPTGLPENTLHF. The CDR3 nucleotides read TGTGCCAGCAGTTACCCAACTGGTTTGCCGGAGAACACCCTCCACTTT.